This TCR beta chain is drawn from a study of blood T cells in healthy people across ages (dated by TCRdb to about 2015). As for the study more broadly: Template switching captured roughly one uniquely barcoded TCR beta cDNA molecule per two T cells in model experiments. The donors were split into four age groups: young (average 16 years), middle-aged (roughly 39), aged (62) and long-lived (over 75). To avoid experimental bias, donors of different ages were distributed randomly across sequencing lanes. For two donors (one aged 18 to 30 and one aged 80 or older), the study analyzed two additional independent replicas of 1 million unique cDNA reads from the same blood draw. To track age-related changes in TCR beta repertoire diversity, the study relied on deep sequencing normalized with unique cDNA molecular identifiers. Study-wide conclusions, independent of this receptor: As age increased, observed TCR beta diversity per million T cells dropped in a roughly linear way, and a significant reduction was already evident by age roughly 36. The long-lived group showed more naive CD4+ T cells, fewer expanded clones and increased TCR diversity than the aged group, suggesting age selection. The percentage of naive T cells measured by flow cytometry correlated strongly with observed TCR beta diversity. Bulk unsorted PBMC profiling prevented conclusive comparison of naive and antigen-experienced compartments. Because donor CMV infection status was unknown, age-related changes in expanded clonotypes were potentially confounded. Estimates of total diversity based on one million sequenced T cells were regarded as lower bounds and as underestimates.

Libraries were constructed by 5' RACE. Sequenced using an Illumina HiSeq 2500. The second PCR ran for roughly 6 to 11 cycles and used a J-beta primer mix along with a sample-barcoded 5' primer. A template-switch 5' adaptor carrying 12 random nucleotides introduced a unique molecular identifier onto each TCR beta cDNA molecule. At least 2.5 million CDR3-containing paired-end reads were obtained from each sample. The Mint cDNA synthesis kit, primed by a TRBC-specific oligonucleotide, was used to synthesize first-strand cDNA from all RNA. All cDNA was treated with uracil-DNA glycosylase and then went through a first 18-cycle PCR with the universal primers M1SS and BC2_uni_R. In the authors' own workflow: Normalization of each sample was performed by random selection of 1 million high-quality reads, each carrying a distinct molecular identifier. Reads with shared molecular identifiers were discarded instead of being binned into consensus sequences. CDR3 identification, clonotype clustering and error correction used MiTCR with a Q25 quality threshold and the strictest error-elimination algorithm. A nonparametric unseen species model with Euler transformation was used to estimate a lower bound on total TCR beta diversity. TCRdb redid the processing of the public reads, applying fastp at Q25 and MiXCR, and retained in-frame beta chains. Here each entry gathers all rows of one CDR3 protein and keeps the most common genes and DNA. The V and J calls and clone size come from TCRdb's table, not from the authors' own analysis. This sample has 1.5 million to 2 million distinct CDR3 sequences in its table, and roughly 27% of those were observed once. The ten biggest clones cover 7.7% of the sample.

V is clipped by 5 bases and J by 6 bases, and the sequence between their germline boundaries is 13 bases long. The germline V gene encodes CDR1 DFQATT and CDR2 SNEGSKA (reference sequence). Reading from cysteine to phenylalanine, the CDR3 counts 12 amino acids. The entry retains the CDR3 DNA only, 36 bases that are in frame from base 1. In the case of this clonotype: Its antigen has not been determined. There are no base qualities to consult, and no much larger clone falls within one base.

Systemically healthy Caucasian individuals from Russia, some 40 in total and aged roughly 6 to 100 years, were included as donors. Each donor gave ten milliliters of peripheral blood, collected into EDTA-treated Vacutainer tubes. Ficoll-Paque density-gradient centrifugation was used to isolate PBMCs, with at least 6 million obtained per sample. Trizol reagent was used to extract total RNA from PBMCs, with at least 5 micrograms per sample. For every donor, an aliquot of PBMCs went through flow cytometry to measure the percentages of naive CD45RAhigh/CD27high T cells. The rearrangement joined TRBV20-1 to TRBJ1-2, with a tentative D gene TRBD1 over 5 matching bases. The sample consisted of blood. The TCR originated in a young woman in good health. The CDR3 amino acid sequence is: CSAARGTDGYTF. DNA sequence: TGCAGTGCTGCGAGAGGGACGGATGGCTACACCTTC.